The rows below give T cell receptor beta chains drawn from one sample of a study of blood T cell repertoires in COVID-19. Repertoires were generated with immunoSEQ multiplex PCR, while TCRdb's copy carries only in-frame clones and drops some. The data contain some 170,000 clones, approximately 80% of them singletons. Sequencing was performed on peripheral blood. These receptors all stem from a man in his sixties with acute or convalescent COVID-19. Each CDR3 is given with its conserved first and last residue. A D gene is named only where the DNA matches it firmly. Size is stated for part of the rows, as once, few or many counts, or as a class when the clone is expanded.

J,size,D,V,CDR3,DNA
TRBJ1-2,NA,TRBD1,TRBV6-5,CASSQEQGAHYGYTF,TGTGCCAGCAGTCAGGAACAGGGGGCCCACTATGGCTACACCTTC
TRBJ2-1,NA,NA,TRBV24-1,CATSDLSAGDNEQFF,TGTGCCACCAGTGATTTGTCGGCAGGGGACAATGAGCAGTTCTTC
TRBJ1-5,NA,NA,TRBV11-2,CASSSGVGSNQPQHF,TGTGCCAGCAGCTCAGGGGTCGGTAGCAATCAGCCCCAGCATTTT
TRBJ1-1,few,TRBD1,TRBV25-1,CASSAGTGNTEAFF,TGTGCCAGCAGTGCCGGGACAGGTAACACTGAAGCTTTCTTT
TRBJ2-7,many,TRBD2,TRBV7-2,CASSLVSGGASYEQYF,TGTGCCAGCAGCTTAGTTAGCGGGGGGGCAAGCTACGAGCAGTACTTC
TRBJ2-4,NA,TRBD2,TRBV25-1,CASSPDSGGQNIQYF,TGTGCCAGCAGTCCCGACAGCGGGGGCCAAAACATTCAGTACTTC
TRBJ1-1,NA,NA,TRBV19,CASSVRDLVNTEAFF,TGTGCCAGTAGTGTCAGGGATCTAGTGAACACTGAAGCTTTCTTT
TRBJ2-7,NA,TRBD1,TRBV27,CASSPHRGASYEQYF,TGTGCCAGCAGTCCCCACAGGGGTGCCTCCTACGAGCAGTACTTC
TRBJ2-1,NA,NA,TRBV4-1,CASSQVSGENNEQFF,TGCGCCAGCAGCCAAGTGTCAGGCGAGAACAATGAGCAGTTCTTC
TRBJ2-5,NA,NA,TRBV11-1,CASSSRRLAQETQYF,TGTGCCAGCAGCTCCCGGAGACTGGCGCAAGAGACCCAGTACTTC
TRBJ2-3,few,NA,TRBV5-1,CASSSAGSDTQYF,TGCGCCAGCAGTTCGGCGGGGTCAGATACGCAGTATTTT
TRBJ2-1,NA,TRBD2,TRBV30,CAWSKREGLAGYNEQFF,TGTGCCTGGAGTAAGAGGGAAGGGCTAGCGGGTTACAATGAGCAGTTCTTC
TRBJ2-1,NA,TRBD1,TRBV3-1/TRBV3-2,CASSPLGQDRSSYNEQFF,TGTGCCAGCAGCCCCCTGGGACAGGACCGAAGCTCCTACAATGAGCAGTTCTTC
TRBJ2-7,few,TRBD2,TRBV6-2/TRBV6-3,CASSYSAGGTYEQYF,TGTGCCAGCAGTTACTCGGCGGGGGGGACCTACGAGCAGTACTTC
TRBJ2-1,NA,NA,TRBV7-9,CASSLGSDNEQFF,TGTGCCAGCAGCTTAGGATCGGACAATGAGCAGTTCTTC
TRBJ2-1,NA,NA,TRBV6-4,CASSEQGHTYNEQFF,TGTGCCAGCAGTGAGCAGGGCCACACCTACAATGAGCAGTTCTTC
TRBJ2-3,NA,TRBD2,TRBV28,CASRIAGGGITDTQYF,TGTGCCAGCAGAATTGCGGGGGGGGGTATTACAGATACGCAGTATTTT
TRBJ2-4,NA,NA,TRBV3-1/TRBV3-2,CASSQDLGQGAKNIQYF,TGTGCCAGCAGCCAAGATCTTGGTCAGGGGGCCAAAAACATTCAGTACTTC
TRBJ2-1,NA,TRBD2,TRBV7-8,CASSSSGLAGGNEQFF,TGTGCCAGCAGCTCCTCCGGACTAGCGGGGGGTAATGAGCAGTTCTTC
TRBJ1-1,NA,NA,TRBV27,CASRGVGTEAFF,TGTGCCAGCAGGGGAGTCGGCACTGAAGCTTTCTTT
TRBJ1-4,NA,TRBD1,TRBV19,CASSWTGEKLFF,TGTGCCAGTAGTTGGACAGGCGAAAAACTGTTTTTT
TRBJ1-1,NA,TRBD1,TRBV3-1/TRBV3-2,CASSQPRTGVTEAFF,TGTGCCAGCAGCCAACCTCGGACAGGGGTAACTGAAGCTTTCTTT
TRBJ1-1,NA,NA,TRBV27,CASSLQGRSTEAFF,TGTGCCAGCAGCCTACAGGGTCGGTCCACTGAAGCTTTCTTT
TRBJ1-6,NA,TRBD1,TRBV6-5,CATIRDSNSPLHF,TGTGCCACCATCCGGGACAGTAATTCACCCCTCCACTTT
TRBJ1-5,NA,TRBD1,TRBV2,CASSEMSQGRQPQHF,TGTGCCAGCAGTGAAATGTCACAGGGGAGGCAGCCCCAGCATTTT
TRBJ1-1,NA,NA,TRBV5-1,CASSFLAGGSTEAFF,TGCGCCAGCAGCTTCCTCGCCGGGGGGAGCACTGAAGCTTTCTTT